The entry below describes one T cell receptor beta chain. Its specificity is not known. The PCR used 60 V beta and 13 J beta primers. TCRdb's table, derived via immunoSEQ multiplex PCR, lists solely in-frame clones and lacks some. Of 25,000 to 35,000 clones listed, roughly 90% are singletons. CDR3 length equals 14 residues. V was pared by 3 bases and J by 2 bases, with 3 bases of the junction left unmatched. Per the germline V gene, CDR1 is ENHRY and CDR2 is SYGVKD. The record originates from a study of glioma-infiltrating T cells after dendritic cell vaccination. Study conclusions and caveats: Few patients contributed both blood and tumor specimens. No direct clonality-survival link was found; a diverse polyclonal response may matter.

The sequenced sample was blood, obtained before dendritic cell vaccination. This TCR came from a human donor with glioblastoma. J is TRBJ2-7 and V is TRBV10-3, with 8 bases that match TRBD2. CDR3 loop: CAISERGGPYEQYF. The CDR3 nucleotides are TGTGCCATCAGTGAACGCGGGGGGCCCTACGAGCAGTACTTC.